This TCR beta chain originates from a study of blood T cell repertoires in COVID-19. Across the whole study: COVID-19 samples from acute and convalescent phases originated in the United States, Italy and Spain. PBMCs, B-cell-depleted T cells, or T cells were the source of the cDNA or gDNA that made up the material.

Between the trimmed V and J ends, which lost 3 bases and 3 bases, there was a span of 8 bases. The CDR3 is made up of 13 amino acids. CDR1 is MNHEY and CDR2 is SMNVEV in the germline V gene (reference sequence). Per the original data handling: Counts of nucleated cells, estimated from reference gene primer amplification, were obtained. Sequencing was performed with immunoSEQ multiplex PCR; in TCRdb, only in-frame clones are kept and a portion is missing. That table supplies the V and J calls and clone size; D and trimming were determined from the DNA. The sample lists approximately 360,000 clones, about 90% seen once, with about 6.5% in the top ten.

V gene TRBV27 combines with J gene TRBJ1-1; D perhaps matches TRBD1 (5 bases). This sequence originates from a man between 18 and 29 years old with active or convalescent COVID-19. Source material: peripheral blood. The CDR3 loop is CASSFAGDTEAFF. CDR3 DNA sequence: TGTGCCAGCAGTTTTGCGGGGGACACTGAAGCTTTCTTT.